One and the same sample provided the 16 T cell receptor beta chains below, sequenced in a study of spatial heterogeneity in lung cancer. TCRdb called the 5' RACE reads again in MiXCR, with one record for every CDR3 protein. Of more than 9,500 distinct CDR3 sequences listed, over 15% are singletons. Documented time point: sample taken at primary tumor resection. Sequencing of whole RNA from tumor, nontumor lung or frozen PBMC involved no sorting. Sequencing was performed on PBMCs, taken at surgery. The receptors were sampled from a male donor with early-stage non-small cell lung cancer.

This chain connects TRBV11-2 to TRBJ2-7; 7 nucleotides agree with TRBD1. CDR1 is SGHAT, CDR2 FQNNGV, per germline. The CDR3 is 14 amino acids. J lost 3 bases, V lost 1 base, and 3 bases had no gene match. The CDR3 coding sequence is TGTGCCAGCAGCTTAGGTCCAGGGGGCTACGAGCAGTACTTC. Residues: CASSLGPGGYEQYF.

This clonotype was found a few times. This chain joins TRBV12-3 or TRBV12-4 and TRBJ2-4; the match to TRBD2 covers 9 bases. Trimming removed 5 bases from V and 3 bases from J; junction bases left unmatched: 14. The CDR3 extends over 18 amino acids. The CDR3 here is CASSQGGRAVIGKNIQYF. DNA for the CDR3: TGTGCCAGCAGTCAAGGCGGGAGGGCTGTTATTGGCAAAAACATTCAGTACTTC.

The chain couples TRBV5-1 to TRBJ2-1; TRBD1 might be the D (6 bases). Germline loops: CDR1 SGHRS, CDR2 YFSETQ. Trimming left V 0 bases short and J 8 bases short, with 15 bases between. This CDR3 is built from 15 residues. This chain's CDR3 is CASSLVQGSFDEQFF. The CDR3 DNA reads TGCGCCAGCAGCTTGGTACAGGGCTCCTTCGATGAGCAGTTCTTC.

CDR3 DNA: TGCAGTGCTGCCCCCTATATGGCTAGCGGGAGGGAAACGTATAGCTCCTACAATGAGCAGTTCTTC. The encoded protein is CSAAPYMASGRETYSSYNEQFF. This rearrangement joins TRBV20-1 to TRBJ2-1; 12 bases align to TRBD2. This CDR3 has 22 residues. Germline V gene data show CDR1 as DFQATT and CDR2 as SNEGSKA (reference sequence). Unmatched junction bases numbered 23, after V lost 5 bases and J lost 0 bases.

This clonotype was counted ten times or more. V and J are TRBV5-1 and TRBJ2-5, with 7 bases fitting TRBD1. CDR1 and CDR2 (germline): SGHRS, YFSETQ. The CDR3 extends over 15 amino acids. Trimming took 0 bases from V and 4 from J; bases not matched to a gene: 6. The CDR3 protein is CASSLVDRERETQYF. In DNA, the CDR3 is TGCGCCAGCAGCTTGGTCGACAGGGAGAGAGAGACCCAGTACTTC.

This clonotype was detected a few times. This chain links TRBV24-1 with TRBJ1-5; D ambiguous. Between the trimmed V and J ends, which lost 4 bases and 7 bases, there was a span of 16 bases. This CDR3 comprises 15 residues. The germline gives CDR1 KGHDR, CDR2 SFDVKD. In DNA form, the CDR3 reads TGTGCCACCAGTGACCGTACTTTTGGTCCGCAGCCCCAGCATTTT. Residues: CATSDRTFGPQPQHF.

This chain joins TRBV7-9 and TRBJ1-5; D is unresolved. CDR3 size: 14 residues. Germline lookup yields CDR1 SEHNR and CDR2 FQNEAQ (reference sequence). Between the trimmed V and J ends, which lost 1 base and 3 bases, there was a span of 7 bases. The CDR3 loop reads CASSLVGDNQPQHF. CDR3 in DNA: TGTGCCAGCAGCTTAGTTGGGGACAATCAGCCCCAGCATTTT.

The chain has TRBV5-1 and TRBJ2-5, with D possibly matching TRBD2 (5 bases). V lost 0 bases to trimming and J lost 4 bases, with 13 bases between them. Germline V gene sequence: CDR1 SGHRS, CDR2 YFSETQ. This CDR3 contains 15 residues. CDR3 sequence: CASSLAVSGRETQYF. As DNA, the CDR3 is TGCGCCAGCAGCTTGGCGGTCAGCGGTCGAGAGACCCAGTACTTC.

The V and J genes are TRBV29-1 and TRBJ1-1; D is possibly TRBD1 (5 bases). Germline V gene lookup returns CDR1 SQVTM and CDR2 ANQGSEA. Trimming removed 4 bases at V and 0 bases at J, with 9 bases between. This CDR3 is 13 amino acids long. CDR3 nucleotides: TGCAGCGTTGGGACACCCATGAACACTGAAGCTTTCTTT. This codes for CSVGTPMNTEAFF.

This clonotype was found many times. The CDR3 sequence is CASSSTTGAYEQYF. CDR3 nucleotide sequence: TGTGCCAGCAGCTCCACGACAGGGGCCTACGAGCAGTACTTC. The chain has TRBV7-9 and TRBJ2-7, with 8 bases identical to TRBD1. The CDR3 spans 14 residues. The V segment lost 4 bases and the J segment 2 bases; nucleotides outside the gene matches: 4. CDR1 SEHNR and CDR2 FQNEAQ come from the germline V gene (reference sequence).

The J gene is TRBJ2-6, the V gene TRBV29-1, with D perhaps matching TRBD1 or TRBD2 (5 bases each). V was cut by 4 bases and J by 4 bases, with 14 bases left in between. The CDR3 is 15 amino acids. CDR1 and CDR2 from the germline V gene are SQVTM and ANQGSEA. In DNA form, the CDR3 reads TGCAGCGTTGCGGGGCAGGGATCCGGGGCCAACGTCCTGACTTTC. As protein: CSVAGQGSGANVLTF.

This clonotype was seen only once. This may be a read error: a much more frequent sequence differs by one nucleotide. The chain employs TRBV5-6 and TRBJ2-7; D ambiguous. CDR3 length: 12 amino acids. CDR1 is SGHDT, CDR2 YYEEEE, per germline. As DNA, the CDR3 is TGTGTCAGCAGCGCTCAGGACTACGAGCAGTACTTC. This codes for CVSSAQDYEQYF.

This clonotype was detected ten times or more. The chain couples TRBV28 to TRBJ2-6; the match to TRBD2 covers 9 bases. The trim removed 2 bases at V and 0 bases at J, leaving 5 bases unmatched. This CDR3 region has 18 residues. Germline-derived CDR1 and CDR2 are MDHEN and SYDVKM. The CDR3 here is CASSLVGLANSGANVLTF. CDR3 nucleotides: TGTGCCAGCAGTTTAGTAGGACTAGCGAACTCTGGGGCCAACGTCCTGACTTTC.

This clonotype has a handful of counts. The chain combines TRBV5-4 with TRBJ2-2; 7 nucleotides align to TRBD1. The germline gives CDR1 SGHNT, CDR2 YYREEE (reference sequence). The ends lost 4 bases at V and 1 base at J; junction bases unmatched: 4. The CDR3 is made up of 15 amino acids. CDR3 amino acids: CASSAWTGNTGELFF. CDR3 sequence (DNA): TGTGCCAGCAGCGCCTGGACAGGGAACACCGGGGAGCTGTTTTTT.

In its sample, this clonotype was seen many times. The chain employs TRBV6-5 and TRBJ2-2; no clear D. CDR1 is MNHEY and CDR2 is SVGAGI in the germline V gene. The CDR3 is 15 amino acids. V was pared by 2 bases and J by 3 bases, with 10 bases between. Here the CDR3 DNA reads TGTGCCAGCAGTTACGGGGTAGGAGACACCGGGGAGCTGTTTTTT. As protein: CASSYGVGDTGELFF.

This clonotype has more than one count but fewer than ten. The chain couples TRBV5-4 to TRBJ2-3; 8 bases agree with TRBD2. Looked up from germline, CDR1 is SGHNT and CDR2 is YYREEE (reference sequence). The CDR3 extends over 15 amino acids. The V segment lost 1 base and the J segment 4 bases; nucleotides outside the gene matches: 5. The CDR3 sequence is CASSLSGGLPDTQYF. The CDR3 DNA reads as TGTGCCAGCAGCTTGTCGGGAGGGCTCCCAGATACGCAGTATTTT.